This T cell receptor beta chain was found in a study of blood T cell repertoires in COVID-19. Unmatched junction bases numbered 4, after V lost 3 bases and J lost 0 bases. This CDR3 is built from 17 residues. Germline V CDR1 and CDR2: LNHDA, SQIVND (reference sequence). TCRdb's copy holds only in-frame clones and misses some; the assay was immunoSEQ multiplex PCR. The sample carries 200,000 or so clones, around 77% recorded once. The sequence came from a man aged 55 to 70 with active or convalescent COVID-19. What was sequenced was peripheral blood. V gene TRBV19 combines with J gene TRBJ2-7; TRBD2 matches at 14 bases. CDR3 amino acids: CASSMGGLAGDSYEQYF. CDR3 DNA: TGTGCCAGTAGTATGGGGGGACTAGCGGGAGACTCCTACGAGCAGTACTTC.